This TCR beta chain is drawn from a study of T cells in Graves' hyperthyroidism and ophthalmopathy. Study summary: Peripheral blood was secured at the point of initial diagnosis, before any treatment.

The CDR3 has 14 amino acids. Trimming left V 1 base short and J 5 bases short, with 11 bases between. Germline CDR1 is SGHTA and CDR2 is FQGTGA. There are a few counts of this clonotype. RNA transcripts served as the template for amplifying TCR beta CDR3 regions. A first-round RT-PCR of the TCR CDR3 used the HTBI primer set. One entry per CDR3 protein results from TCRdb running MiXCR on the multiplex PCR reads. The data show about 840,000 distinct CDR3 sequences, with about 38% seen just once and about 9% held by the top ten. The sequence came from a man aged 18 to 30 with Graves' hyperthyroidism. The chain is built from TRBV7-3 and TRBJ1-1; maybe TRBD1 (5 bases). The sequenced sample consisted of blood. CDR3 in amino acids: CASSLNPGVTEAFF. The CDR3 DNA reads as TGTGCCAGCAGCTTAAATCCGGGGGTGACTGAAGCTTTCTTT.